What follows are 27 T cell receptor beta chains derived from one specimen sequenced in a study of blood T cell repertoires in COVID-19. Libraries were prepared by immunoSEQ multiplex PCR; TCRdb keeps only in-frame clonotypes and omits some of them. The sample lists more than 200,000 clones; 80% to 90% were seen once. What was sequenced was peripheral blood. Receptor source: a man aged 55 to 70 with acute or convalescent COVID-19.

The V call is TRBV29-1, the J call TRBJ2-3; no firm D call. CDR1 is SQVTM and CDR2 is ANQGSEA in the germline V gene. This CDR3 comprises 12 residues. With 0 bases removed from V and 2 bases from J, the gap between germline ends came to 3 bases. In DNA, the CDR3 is TGCAGCGTTGAAGAGGCCACAGATACGCAGTATTTT. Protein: CSVEEATDTQYF.

CDR3 DNA sequence: TGTGCCAGCAGTCGGACAGGGGGCTACTACGAGCAGTACTTC. As protein: CASSRTGGYYEQYF. V gene TRBV6-5 combines with J gene TRBJ2-7; 11 bases fit TRBD1. The CDR3 runs 14 residues. V shed 5 bases, J shed 3 bases, and the junction held 3 bases outside the gene matches. Germline V lookup: CDR1 MNHEY, CDR2 SVGAGI.

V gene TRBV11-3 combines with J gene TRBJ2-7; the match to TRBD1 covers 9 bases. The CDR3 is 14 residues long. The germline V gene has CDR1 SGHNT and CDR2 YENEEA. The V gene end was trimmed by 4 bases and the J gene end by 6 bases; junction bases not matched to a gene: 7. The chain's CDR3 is CASSSGTGSGEQYF. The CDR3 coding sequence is TGTGCCAGCAGCTCCGGGACAGGGTCTGGCGAGCAGTACTTC.

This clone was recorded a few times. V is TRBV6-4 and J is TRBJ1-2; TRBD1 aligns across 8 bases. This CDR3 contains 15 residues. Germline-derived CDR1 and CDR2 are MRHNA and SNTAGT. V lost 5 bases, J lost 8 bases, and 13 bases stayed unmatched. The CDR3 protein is CASSPGRTGRTGYTF. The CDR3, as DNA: TGTGCCAGCAGTCCAGGGAGGACAGGGCGGACGGGCTACACCTTC.

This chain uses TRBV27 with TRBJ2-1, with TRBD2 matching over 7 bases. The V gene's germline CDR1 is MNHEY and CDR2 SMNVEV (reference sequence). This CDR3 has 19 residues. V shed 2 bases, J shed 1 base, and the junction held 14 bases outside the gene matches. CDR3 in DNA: TGTGCCAGCAGTTTAACCCGGCCGCGCCGGGGAGGGTCCTACAATGAGCAGTTCTTC. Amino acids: CASSLTRPRRGGSYNEQFF.

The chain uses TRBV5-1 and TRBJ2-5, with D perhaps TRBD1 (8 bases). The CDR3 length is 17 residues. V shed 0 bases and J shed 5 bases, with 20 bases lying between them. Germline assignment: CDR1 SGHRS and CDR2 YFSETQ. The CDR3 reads CASSLGPTGGVLETQYF. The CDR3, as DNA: TGCGCCAGCAGCTTGGGACCAACAGGGGGGGTTTTGGAGACCCAGTACTTC.

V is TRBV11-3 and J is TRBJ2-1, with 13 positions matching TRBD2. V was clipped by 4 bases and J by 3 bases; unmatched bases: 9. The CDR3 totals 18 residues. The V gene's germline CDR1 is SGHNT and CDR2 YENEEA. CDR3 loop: CASSSNGLAGASYNEQFF. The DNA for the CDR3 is TGTGCCAGCAGCTCCAATGGACTAGCGGGAGCCAGCTACAATGAGCAGTTCTTC.

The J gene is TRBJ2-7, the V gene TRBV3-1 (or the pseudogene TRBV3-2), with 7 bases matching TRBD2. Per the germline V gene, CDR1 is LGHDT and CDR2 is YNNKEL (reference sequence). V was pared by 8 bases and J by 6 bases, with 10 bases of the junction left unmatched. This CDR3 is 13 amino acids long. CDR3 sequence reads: CASVGVAGAEQYF. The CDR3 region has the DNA TGTGCCAGCGTCGGGGTAGCGGGCGCCGAGCAGTACTTC.

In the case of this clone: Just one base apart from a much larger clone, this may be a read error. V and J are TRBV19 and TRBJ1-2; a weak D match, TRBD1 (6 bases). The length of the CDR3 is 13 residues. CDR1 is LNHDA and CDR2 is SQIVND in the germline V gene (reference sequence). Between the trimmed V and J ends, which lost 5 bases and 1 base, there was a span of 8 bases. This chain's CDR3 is CASSSDSNYGYTF. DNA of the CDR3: TGTGCCAGTAGTTCGGACAGTAACTATGGCTACACCTTC.

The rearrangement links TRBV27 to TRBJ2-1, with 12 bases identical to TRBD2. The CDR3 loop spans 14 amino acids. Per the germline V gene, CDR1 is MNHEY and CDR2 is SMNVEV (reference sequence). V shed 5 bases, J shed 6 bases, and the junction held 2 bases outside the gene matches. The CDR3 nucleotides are TGTGCCAGCAGTCCGGGACTAGCGGGCAATGAGCAGTTCTTC. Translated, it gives CASSPGLAGNEQFF.

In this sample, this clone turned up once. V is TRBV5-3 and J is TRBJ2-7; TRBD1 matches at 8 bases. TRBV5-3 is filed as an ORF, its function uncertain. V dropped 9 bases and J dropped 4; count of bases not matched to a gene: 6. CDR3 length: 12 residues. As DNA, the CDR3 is TGTGCCATAAACAGGGGGACTTACGAGCAGTACTTC. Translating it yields CAINRGTYEQYF.

Here the CDR3 DNA reads TGTGCCAGCAGTTTCGATACAGGGGGCTATGGCTACACCTTC. Protein sequence: CASSFDTGGYGYTF. This rearrangement joins TRBV6-1 to TRBJ1-2, with 8 bases matching TRBD1. The V and J ends lost 5 bases and 4 bases, in that order; junction bases with no gene match: 6. Germline CDR1 reads MNHNS; CDR2 reads SASEGT. CDR3 length equals 14 residues.

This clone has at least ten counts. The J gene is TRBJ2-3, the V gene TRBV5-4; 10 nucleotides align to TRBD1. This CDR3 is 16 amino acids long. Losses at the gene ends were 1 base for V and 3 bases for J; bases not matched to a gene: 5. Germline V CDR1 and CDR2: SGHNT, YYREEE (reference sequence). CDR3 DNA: TGTGCCAGCAGCTTGAGGGACAGGGGAATAACAGATACGCAGTATTTT. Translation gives CASSLRDRGITDTQYF.

The DNA of the CDR3 is TGTGCCTGGAGTTCCGGACTAGCGGGGGGCTTGTTCTACTTC. This encodes CAWSSGLAGGLFYF. V gene TRBV30 combines with J gene TRBJ2-5; TRBD2 matches 14 bases. This CDR3 is built from 14 residues. Per germline, CDR1 GTSNPN and CDR2 SVGIG (reference sequence). J lost 14 bases, V lost 2 bases, and 10 bases had no gene match.

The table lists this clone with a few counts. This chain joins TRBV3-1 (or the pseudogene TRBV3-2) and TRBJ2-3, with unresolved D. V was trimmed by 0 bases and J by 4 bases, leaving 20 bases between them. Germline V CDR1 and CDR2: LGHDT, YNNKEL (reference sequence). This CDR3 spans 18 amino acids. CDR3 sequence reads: CASSQDGLRLLLPDTQYF. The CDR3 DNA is TGTGCCAGCAGCCAAGATGGGTTGCGACTGTTATTACCAGATACGCAGTATTTT.

CDR3 residues: CSVESPSNYGYTF. The CDR3 coding sequence is TGCAGCGTTGAATCCCCAAGCAACTATGGCTACACCTTC. The V gene is TRBV29-1, the J gene TRBJ1-2; D not certain. CDR3 length: 13 amino acids. Trimming shortened V by 2 bases and J by 2 bases, and 9 bases separated the two germline ends. Germline lookup yields CDR1 SQVTM and CDR2 ANQGSEA.

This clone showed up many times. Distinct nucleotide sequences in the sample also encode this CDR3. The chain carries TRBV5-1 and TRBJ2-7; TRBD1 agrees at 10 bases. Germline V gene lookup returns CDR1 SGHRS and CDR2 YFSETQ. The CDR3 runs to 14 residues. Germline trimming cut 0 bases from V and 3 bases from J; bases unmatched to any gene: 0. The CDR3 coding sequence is TGCGCCAGCAGCTTGGGGACAGGGGGCTACGAGCAGTACTTC. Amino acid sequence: CASSLGTGGYEQYF.

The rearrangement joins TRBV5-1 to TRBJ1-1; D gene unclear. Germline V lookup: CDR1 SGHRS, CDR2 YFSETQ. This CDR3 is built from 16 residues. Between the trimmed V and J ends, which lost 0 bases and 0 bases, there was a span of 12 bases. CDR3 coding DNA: TGCGCCAGCAGCTTGGACCCTCCACCAGTGAACACTGAAGCTTTCTTT. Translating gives CASSLDPPPVNTEAFF.

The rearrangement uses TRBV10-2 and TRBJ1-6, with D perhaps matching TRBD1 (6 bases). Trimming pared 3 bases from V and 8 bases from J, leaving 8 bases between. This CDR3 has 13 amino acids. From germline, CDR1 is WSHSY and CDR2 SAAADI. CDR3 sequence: CASSEQGDSPLHF. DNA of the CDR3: TGCGCCAGCAGTGAACAGGGAGATTCACCCCTCCACTTT.

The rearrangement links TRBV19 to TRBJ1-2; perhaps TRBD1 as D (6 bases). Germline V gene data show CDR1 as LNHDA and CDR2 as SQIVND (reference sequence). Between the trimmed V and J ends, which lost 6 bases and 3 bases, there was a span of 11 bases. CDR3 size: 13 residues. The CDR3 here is CASRSTGDYGYTF. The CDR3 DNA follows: TGTGCCAGTAGGTCGACAGGAGACTATGGCTACACCTTC.

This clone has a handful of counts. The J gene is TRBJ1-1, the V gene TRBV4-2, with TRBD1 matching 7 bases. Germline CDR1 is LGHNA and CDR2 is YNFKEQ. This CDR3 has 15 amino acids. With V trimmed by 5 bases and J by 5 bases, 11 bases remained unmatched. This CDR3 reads CASSTMTGSMTEAFF. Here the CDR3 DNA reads TGTGCCAGCAGCACCATGACAGGGAGTATGACTGAAGCTTTCTTT.

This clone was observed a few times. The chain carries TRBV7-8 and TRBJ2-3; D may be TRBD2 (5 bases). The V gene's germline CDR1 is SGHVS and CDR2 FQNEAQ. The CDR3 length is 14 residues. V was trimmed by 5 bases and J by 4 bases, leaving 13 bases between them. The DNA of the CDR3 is TGTGCCAGCAGCCCCCAGCGGTTATCAGATACGCAGTATTTT. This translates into CASSPQRLSDTQYF. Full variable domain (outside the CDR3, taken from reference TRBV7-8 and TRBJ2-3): GAGVSQSPRYKVAKRGQDVALRCDPISGHVSLFWYQQALGQGPEFLTYFQNEAQLDKSGLPSDRFFAERPEGSVSTLKIQRTQQEDSAVYLCASSPQRLSDTQYFGPGTRLTVL.

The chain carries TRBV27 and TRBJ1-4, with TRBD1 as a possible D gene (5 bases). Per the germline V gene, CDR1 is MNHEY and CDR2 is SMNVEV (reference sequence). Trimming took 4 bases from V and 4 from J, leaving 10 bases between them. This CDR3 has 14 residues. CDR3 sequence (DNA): TGTGCCAGCAGTTCTCCGGGACTTAATGAAAAACTGTTTTTT. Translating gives CASSSPGLNEKLFF.

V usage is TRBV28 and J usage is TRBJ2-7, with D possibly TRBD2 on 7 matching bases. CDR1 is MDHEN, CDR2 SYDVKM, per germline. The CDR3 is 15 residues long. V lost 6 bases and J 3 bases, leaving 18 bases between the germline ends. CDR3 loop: CASRIGGARSYEQYF. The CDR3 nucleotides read TGTGCCAGCAGAATAGGGGGGGCCAGAAGCTACGAGCAGTACTTC.

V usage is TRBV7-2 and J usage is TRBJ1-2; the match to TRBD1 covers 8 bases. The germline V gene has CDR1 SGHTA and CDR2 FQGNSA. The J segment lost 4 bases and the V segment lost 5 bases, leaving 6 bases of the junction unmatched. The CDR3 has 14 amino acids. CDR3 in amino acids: CASSPGTGPYGYTF. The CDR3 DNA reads TGTGCCAGCAGCCCCGGGACAGGTCCCTATGGCTACACCTTC.

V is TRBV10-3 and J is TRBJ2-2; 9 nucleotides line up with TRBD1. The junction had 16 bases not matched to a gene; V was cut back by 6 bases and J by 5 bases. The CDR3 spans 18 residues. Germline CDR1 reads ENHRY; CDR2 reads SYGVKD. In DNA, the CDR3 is TGTGCCATCAGCCCGGGACAGGGAAGTTACCTGGGAACCGGGGAGCTGTTTTTT. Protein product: CAISPGQGSYLGTGELFF.

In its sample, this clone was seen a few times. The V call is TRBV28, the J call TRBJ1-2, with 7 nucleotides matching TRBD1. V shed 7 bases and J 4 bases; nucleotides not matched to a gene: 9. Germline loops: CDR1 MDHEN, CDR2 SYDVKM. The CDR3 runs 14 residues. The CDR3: CASTPPAGGYGYTF. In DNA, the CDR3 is TGTGCCAGCACCCCCCCGGCAGGGGGCTATGGCTACACCTTC.